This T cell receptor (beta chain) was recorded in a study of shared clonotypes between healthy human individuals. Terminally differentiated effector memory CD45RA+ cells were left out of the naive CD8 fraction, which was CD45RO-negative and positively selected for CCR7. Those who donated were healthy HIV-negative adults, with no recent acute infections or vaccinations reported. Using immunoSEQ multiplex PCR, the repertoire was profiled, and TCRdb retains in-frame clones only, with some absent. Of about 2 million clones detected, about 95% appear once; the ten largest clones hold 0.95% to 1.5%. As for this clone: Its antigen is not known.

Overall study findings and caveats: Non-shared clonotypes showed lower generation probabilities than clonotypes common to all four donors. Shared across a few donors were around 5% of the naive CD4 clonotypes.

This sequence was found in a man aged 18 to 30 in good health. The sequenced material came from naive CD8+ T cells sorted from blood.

The CDR3 sequence is CASSYPDDSSITGHTF. DNA for the CDR3: TGTGCCAGCAGTTACCCTGATGACAGTTCCATCACTGGGCACACCTTC. This chain connects TRBV6-6 to TRBJ1-2; a weak D match, TRBD1 (5 bases). CDR1 and CDR2 (germline): MNHNY, SVGAGI (reference sequence). The CDR3 has 16 residues. V dropped 2 bases and J dropped 12 bases, with 25 bases sitting between them.